This T cell receptor beta chain was profiled in a study of regulatory T cells in long-lasting Graves disease. Study-level findings and limits: Persistent Graves' patients had lower TCR diversity than newly diagnosed ones. A reduction in accuracy may have resulted from the small sample size.

This clonotype was counted ten times or more. Its antigen is undetermined. Time point meaning: newly diagnosed GD, antithyroid drugs for less than 3 months. From RNA extracted from PBMCs, the TCR library was made. CDR3 regions were amplified by Arm-PCR using iRepertoire HTBI primers to build TCR beta libraries. From the multiplex PCR reads, TCRdb called clonotypes with MiXCR, one entry per CDR3 protein. The sample holds a few hundred thousand distinct CDR3 sequences, about 15% seen once. Germline V gene lookup returns CDR1 MDHEN and CDR2 SYDVKM. The CDR3 extends over 16 amino acids. J lost 9 bases, V lost 5 bases, and 18 bases had no gene match. These data were likewise used in another study, on T cells in Graves' hyperthyroidism and ophthalmopathy.

The receptor comes from a woman aged 35 to 49 with Graves disease. The rearrangement links TRBV28 to TRBJ2-7; the match to TRBD2 covers 8 bases. The sample here was peripheral blood mononuclear cells (PBMCs), taken at new diagnosis, from a patient treated with antithyroid drugs. CDR3 sequence reads: CASSPASGTRGIGQYF. The CDR3 nucleotides read TGTGCCAGCAGTCCGGCATCCGGGACTAGGGGGATAGGGCAGTACTTC.